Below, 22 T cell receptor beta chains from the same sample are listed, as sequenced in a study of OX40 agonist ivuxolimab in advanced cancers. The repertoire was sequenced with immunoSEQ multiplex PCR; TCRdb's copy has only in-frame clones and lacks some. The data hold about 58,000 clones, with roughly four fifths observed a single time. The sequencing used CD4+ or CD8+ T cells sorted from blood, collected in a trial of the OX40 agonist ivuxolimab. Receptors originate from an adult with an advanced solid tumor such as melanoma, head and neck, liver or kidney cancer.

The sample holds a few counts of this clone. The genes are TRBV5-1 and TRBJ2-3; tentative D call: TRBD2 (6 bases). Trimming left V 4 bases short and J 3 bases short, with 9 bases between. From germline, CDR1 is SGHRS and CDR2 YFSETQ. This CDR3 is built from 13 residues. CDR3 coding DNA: TGCGCCAGCAGCGGGGGGTCTACAGATACGCAGTATTTT. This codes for CASSGGSTDTQYF.

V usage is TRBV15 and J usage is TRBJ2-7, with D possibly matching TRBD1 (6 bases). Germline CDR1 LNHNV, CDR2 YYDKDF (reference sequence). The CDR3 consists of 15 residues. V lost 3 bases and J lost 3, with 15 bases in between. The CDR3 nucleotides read TGTGCCACCAGCAGGGGCCGGACAGAAAACTACGAGCAGTACTTC. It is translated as CATSRGRTENYEQYF.

For the CDR3, the DNA is TGTGCCAGCAGTCCCGGGACTAGCCTCACAGATACGCAGTATTTT. It translates to CASSPGTSLTDTQYF. This chain joins TRBV6-4 and TRBJ2-3; 9 bases match TRBD2. The CDR3 runs to 15 residues. V gave up 5 bases and J gave up 2 bases; unmatched junction bases: 5. The germline V gene has CDR1 MRHNA and CDR2 SNTAGT.

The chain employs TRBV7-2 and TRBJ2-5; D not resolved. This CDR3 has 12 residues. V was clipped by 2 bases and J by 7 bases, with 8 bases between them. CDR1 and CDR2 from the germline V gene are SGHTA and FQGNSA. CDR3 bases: TGTGCCAGCAGCTTAAGAACAGCGACCCAGTACTTC. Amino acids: CASSLRTATQYF. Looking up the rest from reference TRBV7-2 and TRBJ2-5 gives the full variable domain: GAGVSQSPSNKVTEKGKDVELRCDPISGHTALYWYRQSLGQGLEFLIYFQGNSAPDKSGLPSDRFSAERTGGSVSTLTIQRTQQEDSAVYLCASSLRTATQYFGPGTRLLVL.

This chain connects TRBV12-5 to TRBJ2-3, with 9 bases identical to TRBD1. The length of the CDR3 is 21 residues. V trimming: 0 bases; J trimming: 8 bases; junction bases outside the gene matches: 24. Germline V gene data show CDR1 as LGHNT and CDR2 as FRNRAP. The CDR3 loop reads CASGLVIPGTGTVSVSGTQYF. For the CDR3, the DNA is TGTGCTAGTGGTTTGGTAATTCCCGGGACAGGGACGGTCTCGGTCTCGGGTACGCAGTATTTT.

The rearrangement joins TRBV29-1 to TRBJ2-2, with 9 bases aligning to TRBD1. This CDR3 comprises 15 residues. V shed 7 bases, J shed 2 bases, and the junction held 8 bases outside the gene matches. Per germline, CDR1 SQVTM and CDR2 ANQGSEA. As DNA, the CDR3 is TGCAGCGCGGTGGACAGGGGCGGTAACACCGGGGAGCTGTTTTTT. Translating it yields CSAVDRGGNTGELFF.

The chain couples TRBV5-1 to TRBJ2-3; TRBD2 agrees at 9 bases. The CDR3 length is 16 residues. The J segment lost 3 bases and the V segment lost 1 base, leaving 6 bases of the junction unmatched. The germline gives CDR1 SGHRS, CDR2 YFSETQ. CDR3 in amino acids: CASSLSTSGLTDTQYF. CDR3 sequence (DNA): TGCGCCAGCAGCTTGAGCACTAGCGGGCTTACAGATACGCAGTATTTT.

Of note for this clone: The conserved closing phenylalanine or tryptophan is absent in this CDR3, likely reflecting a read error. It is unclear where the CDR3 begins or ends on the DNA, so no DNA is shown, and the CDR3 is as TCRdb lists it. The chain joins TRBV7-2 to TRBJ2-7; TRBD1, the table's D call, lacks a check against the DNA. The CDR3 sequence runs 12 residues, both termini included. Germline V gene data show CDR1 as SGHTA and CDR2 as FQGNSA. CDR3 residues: CASSYTGTESRI.

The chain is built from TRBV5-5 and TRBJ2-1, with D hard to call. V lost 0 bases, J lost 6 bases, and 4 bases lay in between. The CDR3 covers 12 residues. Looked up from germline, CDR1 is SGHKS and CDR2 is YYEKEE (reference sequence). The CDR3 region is CASSLEGNEQFF. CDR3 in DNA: TGTGCCAGCAGCTTGGAGGGCAATGAGCAGTTCTTC.

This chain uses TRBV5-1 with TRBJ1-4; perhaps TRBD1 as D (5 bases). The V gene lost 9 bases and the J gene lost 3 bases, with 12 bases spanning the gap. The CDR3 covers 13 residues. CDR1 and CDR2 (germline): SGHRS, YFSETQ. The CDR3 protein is CATGDGSNEKLFF. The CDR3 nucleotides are TGCGCCACCGGGGACGGATCTAATGAAAAACTGTTTTTT.

The CDR3 sequence: CASSLSHGYNEQFF. The CDR3 nucleotides read TGTGCCAGCAGCTTATCACACGGTTACAATGAGCAGTTCTTC. The chain joins TRBV7-8 to TRBJ2-1; the D is unclear. The germline V gene has CDR1 SGHVS and CDR2 FQNEAQ. The V and J ends lost 2 bases and 4 bases respectively, with 9 bases between them. There are 14 residues in the CDR3.

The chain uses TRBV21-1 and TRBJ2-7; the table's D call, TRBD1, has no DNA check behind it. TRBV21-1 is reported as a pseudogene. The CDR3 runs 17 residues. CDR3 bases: TGTGCCAGCAGCGAAACGTTTCAGGACAGAAAGAACTACGAGCAGTACTTC. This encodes CASSETFQDRKNYEQYF.

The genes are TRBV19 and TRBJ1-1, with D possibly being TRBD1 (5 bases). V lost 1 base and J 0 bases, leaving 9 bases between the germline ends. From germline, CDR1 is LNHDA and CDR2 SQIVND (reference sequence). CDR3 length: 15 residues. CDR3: CASSIGGSVNTEAFF. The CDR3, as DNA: TGTGCCAGTAGTATAGGGGGCAGCGTGAACACTGAAGCTTTCTTT.

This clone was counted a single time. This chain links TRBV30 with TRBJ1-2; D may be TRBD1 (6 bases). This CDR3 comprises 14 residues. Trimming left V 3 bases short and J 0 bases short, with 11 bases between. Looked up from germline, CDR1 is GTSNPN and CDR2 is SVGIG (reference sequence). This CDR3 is CAWRRQETNYGYTF. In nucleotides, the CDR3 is TGTGCCTGGAGGAGACAGGAGACTAACTATGGCTACACCTTC.

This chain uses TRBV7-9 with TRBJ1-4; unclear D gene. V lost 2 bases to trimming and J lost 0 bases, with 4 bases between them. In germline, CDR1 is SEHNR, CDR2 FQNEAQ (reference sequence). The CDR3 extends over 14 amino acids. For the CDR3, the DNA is TGTGCCAGCAGCTTACTAGCAACTAATGAAAAACTGTTTTTT. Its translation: CASSLLATNEKLFF.

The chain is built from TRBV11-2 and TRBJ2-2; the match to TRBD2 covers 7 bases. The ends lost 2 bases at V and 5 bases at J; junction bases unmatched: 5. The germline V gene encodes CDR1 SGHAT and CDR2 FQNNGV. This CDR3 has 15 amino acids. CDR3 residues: CASSLTGGRTGELFF. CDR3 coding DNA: TGTGCCAGCAGCTTAACGGGAGGAAGGACCGGGGAGCTGTTTTTT.

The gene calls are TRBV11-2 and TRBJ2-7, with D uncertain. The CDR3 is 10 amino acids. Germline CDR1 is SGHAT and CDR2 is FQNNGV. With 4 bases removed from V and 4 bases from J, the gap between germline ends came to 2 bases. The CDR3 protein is CASSSYEQYF. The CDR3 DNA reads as TGTGCCAGCAGCTCGTACGAGCAGTACTTC.

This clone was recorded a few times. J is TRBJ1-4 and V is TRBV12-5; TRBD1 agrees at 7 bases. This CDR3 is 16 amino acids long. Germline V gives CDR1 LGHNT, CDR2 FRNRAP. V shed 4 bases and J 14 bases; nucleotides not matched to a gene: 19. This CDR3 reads CASGSGRGPQGARLFF. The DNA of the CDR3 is TGTGCTAGTGGTTCGGGGAGGGGGCCACAGGGAGCACGTCTGTTTTTT.

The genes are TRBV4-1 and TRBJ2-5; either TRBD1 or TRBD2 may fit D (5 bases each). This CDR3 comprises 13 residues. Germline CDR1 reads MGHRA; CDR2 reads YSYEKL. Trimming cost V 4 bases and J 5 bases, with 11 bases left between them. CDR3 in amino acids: CASSRPGTETQYF. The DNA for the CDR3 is TGCGCCAGCAGCCGACCGGGGACCGAGACCCAGTACTTC.

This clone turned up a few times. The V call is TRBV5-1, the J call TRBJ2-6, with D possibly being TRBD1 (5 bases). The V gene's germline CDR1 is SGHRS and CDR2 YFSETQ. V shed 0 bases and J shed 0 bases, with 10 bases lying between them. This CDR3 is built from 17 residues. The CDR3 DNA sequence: TGCGCCAGCAGCTTGGGGGGCAGCAGCTCTGGGGCCAACGTCCTGACTTTC. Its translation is CASSLGGSSSGANVLTF.

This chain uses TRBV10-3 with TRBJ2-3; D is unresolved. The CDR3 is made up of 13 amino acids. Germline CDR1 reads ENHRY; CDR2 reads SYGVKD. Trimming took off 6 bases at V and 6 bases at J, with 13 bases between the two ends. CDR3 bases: TGTGCCATCAGGAATAGCATTTATGATACGCAGTATTTT. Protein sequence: CAIRNSIYDTQYF.

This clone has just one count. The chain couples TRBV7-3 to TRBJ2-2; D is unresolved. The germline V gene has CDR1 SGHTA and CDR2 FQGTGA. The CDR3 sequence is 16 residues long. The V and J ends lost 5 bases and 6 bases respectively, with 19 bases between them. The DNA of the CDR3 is TGTGCCAGCAGCCCTGAATATCTCCCGGGTCCCGGGGAGCTGTTTTTT. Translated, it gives CASSPEYLPGPGELFF.